This T cell receptor beta chain appears in the sequencing data of a study of Tregs in tolerant kidney transplant recipients. The CDR3 covers 14 residues. V was pared by 5 bases and J by 2 bases, with 11 bases between. The germline V gene encodes CDR1 SGHRS and CDR2 YFSETQ. The study's findings and limits: Biological reproducibility was not directly addressed in this study.

Note on this clone: The antigen remains unidentified.

Some clones are missing from TCRdb's copy, which holds only in-frame ones; the method was immunoSEQ multiplex PCR. The sample lists 50,000 to 80,000 clones; more than 95% were seen once. The genes are TRBV5-1 and TRBJ2-1; D gene unclear. The sequences come from Tregs from blood, collected before the transplant. The source is a human donor who received a combined kidney and bone marrow transplant. CDR3 protein: CASSMRLAYNEQFF. CDR3 bases: TGCGCCAGCAGTATGCGGTTGGCCTACAATGAGCAGTTCTTC.